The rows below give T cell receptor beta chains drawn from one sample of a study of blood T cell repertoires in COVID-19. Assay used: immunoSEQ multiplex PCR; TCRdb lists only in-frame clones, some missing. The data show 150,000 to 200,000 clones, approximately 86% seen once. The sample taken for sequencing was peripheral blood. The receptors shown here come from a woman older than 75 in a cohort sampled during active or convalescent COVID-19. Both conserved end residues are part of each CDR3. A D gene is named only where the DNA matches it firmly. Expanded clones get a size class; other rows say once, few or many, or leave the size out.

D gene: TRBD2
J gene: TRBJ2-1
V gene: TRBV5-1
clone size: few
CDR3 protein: CASSQTSGRGGEQFF
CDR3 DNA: TGCGCCAGCAGCCAGACTAGCGGGAGGGGAGGTGAGCAGTTCTTC

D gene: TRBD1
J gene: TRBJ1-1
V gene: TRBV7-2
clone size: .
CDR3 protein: CASAQGAGNTEAFF
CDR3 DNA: TGTGCCAGCGCACAGGGGGCGGGGAACACTGAAGCTTTCTTT

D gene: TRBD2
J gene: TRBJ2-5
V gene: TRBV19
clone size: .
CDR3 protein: CASMRTSGRALETQYF
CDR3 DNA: TGTGCCAGTATGCGGACTAGCGGGAGGGCCCTTGAGACCCAGTACTTC

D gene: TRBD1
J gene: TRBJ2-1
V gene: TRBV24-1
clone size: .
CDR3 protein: CATSDRGQGTYNEQFF
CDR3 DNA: TGTGCCACCAGTGACCGGGGACAGGGGACCTACAATGAGCAGTTCTTC

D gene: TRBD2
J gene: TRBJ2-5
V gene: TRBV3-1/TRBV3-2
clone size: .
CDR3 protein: CASSQDTRLVAGGRGTQYF
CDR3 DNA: TGTGCCAGCAGCCAAGATACCCGTTTGGTAGCGGGGGGGCGGGGGACCCAGTACTTC

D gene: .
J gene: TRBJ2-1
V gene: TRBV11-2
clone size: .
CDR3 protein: CASRESQGGTGNNEQFF
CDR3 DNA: TGTGCCAGCCGCGAGAGTCAAGGCGGGACTGGGAACAATGAGCAGTTCTTC

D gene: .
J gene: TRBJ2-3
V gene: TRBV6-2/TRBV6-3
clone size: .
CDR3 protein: CASSPGLSSTDTQYF
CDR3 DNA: TGTGCCAGCAGCCCCGGACTTTCTAGCACAGATACGCAGTATTTT

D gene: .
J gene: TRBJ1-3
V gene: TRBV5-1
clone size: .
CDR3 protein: CASSLGQGNTIYF
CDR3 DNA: TGCGCCAGCAGCTTGGGACAGGGAAACACCATATATTTT

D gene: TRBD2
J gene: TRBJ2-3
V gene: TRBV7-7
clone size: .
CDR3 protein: CASSAKVGTSGSDTQYF
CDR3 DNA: TGTGCCAGCAGCGCCAAAGTTGGGACTAGCGGATCAGATACGCAGTATTTT

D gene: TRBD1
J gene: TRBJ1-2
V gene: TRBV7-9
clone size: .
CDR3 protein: CASSPNSQGAGDGYTF
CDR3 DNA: TGTGCCAGCAGCCCAAACTCACAGGGGGCCGGGGATGGCTACACCTTC

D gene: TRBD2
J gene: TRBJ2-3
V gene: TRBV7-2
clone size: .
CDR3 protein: CASSLALAGGVDTQYF
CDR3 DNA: TGTGCCAGCAGCTTAGCGTTAGCGGGGGGGGTAGATACGCAGTATTTT

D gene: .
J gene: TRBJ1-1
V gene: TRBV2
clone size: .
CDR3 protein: CASNRQPNTEAFF
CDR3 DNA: TGTGCCAGCAACCGACAGCCGAACACTGAAGCTTTCTTT

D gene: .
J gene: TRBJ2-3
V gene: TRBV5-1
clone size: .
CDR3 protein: CASSSTSSGDTQYF
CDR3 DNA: TGCGCCAGCAGCTCTACTAGTTCCGGAGATACGCAGTATTTT

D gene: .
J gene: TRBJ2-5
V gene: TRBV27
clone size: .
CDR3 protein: CASSSSNRGQETQYF
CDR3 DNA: TGTGCCAGCAGTTCTAGCAATCGTGGCCAAGAGACCCAGTACTTC

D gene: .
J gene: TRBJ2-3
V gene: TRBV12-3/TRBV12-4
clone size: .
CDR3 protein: CASSTSFSDTQYF
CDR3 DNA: TGTGCCAGCAGTACTAGCTTCTCAGATACGCAGTATTTT

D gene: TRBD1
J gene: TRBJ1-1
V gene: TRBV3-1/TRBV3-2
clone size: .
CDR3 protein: CASSQEGAGGKTEAFF
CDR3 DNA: TGTGCCAGCAGCCAAGAGGGGGCAGGGGGAAAGACTGAAGCTTTCTTT

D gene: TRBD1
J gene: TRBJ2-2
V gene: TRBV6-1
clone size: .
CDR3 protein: CASSESFGQGNTGELFF
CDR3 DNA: TGTGCCAGCAGTGAAAGCTTTGGACAGGGAAACACCGGGGAGCTGTTTTTT

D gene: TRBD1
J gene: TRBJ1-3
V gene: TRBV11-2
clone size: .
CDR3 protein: CASSSRTGISGNTIYF
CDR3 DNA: TGTGCCAGCAGCTCCCGGACAGGGATCTCTGGAAACACCATATATTTT

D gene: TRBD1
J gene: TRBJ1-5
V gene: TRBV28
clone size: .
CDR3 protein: CASSSGQMNNQPQHF
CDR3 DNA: TGTGCCAGCAGTTCGGGACAGATGAACAATCAGCCCCAGCATTTT

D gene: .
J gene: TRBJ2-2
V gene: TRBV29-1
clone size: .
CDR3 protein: CSVVTRQLTGELFF
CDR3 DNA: TGCAGCGTAGTAACGCGACAGCTGACCGGGGAGCTGTTTTTT

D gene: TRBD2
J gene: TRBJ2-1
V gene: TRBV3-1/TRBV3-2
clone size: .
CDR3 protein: CATQSGGTYNEQFF
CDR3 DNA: TGTGCCACGCAAAGCGGGGGAACTTACAATGAGCAGTTCTTC

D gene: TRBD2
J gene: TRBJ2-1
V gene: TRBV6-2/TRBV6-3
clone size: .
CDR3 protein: CASSYWGGSGAYNEQFF
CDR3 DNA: TGTGCCAGCAGTTACTGGGGGGGTAGCGGGGCCTACAATGAGCAGTTCTTC

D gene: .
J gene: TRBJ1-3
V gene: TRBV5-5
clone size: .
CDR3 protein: CATGPRENTIYF
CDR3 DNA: TGTGCCACCGGGCCCAGGGAAAACACCATATATTTT

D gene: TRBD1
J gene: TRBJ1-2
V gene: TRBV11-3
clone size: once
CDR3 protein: CASSLAQGAVEGYTF
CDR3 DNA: TGTGCCAGCAGCTTGGCACAGGGGGCGGTTGAAGGCTACACCTTC

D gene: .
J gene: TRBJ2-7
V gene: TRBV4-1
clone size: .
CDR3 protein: CASSQDRGLSYEQYF
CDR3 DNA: TGCGCCAGCAGCCAAGATAGGGGTCTGTCCTACGAGCAGTACTTC

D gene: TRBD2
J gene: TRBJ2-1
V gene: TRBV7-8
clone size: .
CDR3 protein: CASSRGGPYNEQFF
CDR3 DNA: TGTGCCAGCAGTCGGGGGGGGCCCTACAATGAGCAGTTCTTC

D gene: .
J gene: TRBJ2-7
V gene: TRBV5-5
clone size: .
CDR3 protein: CASTLTENSYEQYF
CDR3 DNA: TGTGCCAGCACCCTCACAGAGAACTCCTACGAGCAGTACTTC

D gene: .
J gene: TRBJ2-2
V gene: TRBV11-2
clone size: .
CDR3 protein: CASSSLGNTGELFF
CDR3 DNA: TGTGCCAGCAGCTCGCTAGGGAACACCGGGGAGCTGTTTTTT

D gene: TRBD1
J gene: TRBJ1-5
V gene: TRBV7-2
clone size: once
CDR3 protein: CASSLGNAGQGRSQPQHF
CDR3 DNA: TGTGCCAGCAGCTTAGGAAATGCCGGACAGGGGAGAAGTCAGCCCCAGCATTTT

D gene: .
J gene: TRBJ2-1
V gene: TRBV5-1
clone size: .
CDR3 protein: CASSLQGGSYNEQFF
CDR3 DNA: TGCGCCAGCAGCTTGCAGGGTGGGTCCTACAATGAGCAGTTCTTC

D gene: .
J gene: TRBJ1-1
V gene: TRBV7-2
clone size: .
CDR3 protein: CASSFREVTSAFF
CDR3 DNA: TGTGCCAGCAGCTTCCGGGAGGTAACGTCGGCTTTCTTT

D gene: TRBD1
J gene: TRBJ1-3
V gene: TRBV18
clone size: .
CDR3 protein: CASSPFGTGSGNTIYF
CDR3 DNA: TGTGCCAGCTCACCATTTGGGACAGGGTCTGGAAACACCATATATTTT

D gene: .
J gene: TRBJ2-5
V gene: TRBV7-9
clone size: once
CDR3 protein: CASSSTPSSDQETQYF
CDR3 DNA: TGTGCCAGCAGCTCAACCCCCTCTAGCGACCAAGAGACCCAGTACTTC

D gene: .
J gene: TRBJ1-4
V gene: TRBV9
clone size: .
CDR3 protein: CASSVGVGIQSPGNEKLFF
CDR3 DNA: TGTGCCAGCAGCGTAGGGGTAGGCATACAGAGCCCAGGGAATGAAAAACTGTTTTTT

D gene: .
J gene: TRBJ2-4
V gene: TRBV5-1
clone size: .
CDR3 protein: CASSLSFQSDIQYF
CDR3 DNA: TGCGCCAGCAGCCTGTCCTTTCAGTCCGACATTCAGTACTTC

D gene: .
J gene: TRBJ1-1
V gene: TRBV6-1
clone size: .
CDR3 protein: CASSVMRGSSTPNTEAFF
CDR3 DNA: TGTGCCAGCAGTGTCATGCGAGGATCGTCTACTCCGAACACTGAAGCTTTCTTT

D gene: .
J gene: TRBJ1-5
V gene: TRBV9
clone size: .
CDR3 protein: CASSEGDRQPQHF
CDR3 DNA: TGTGCCAGCAGCGAGGGGGATCGGCAGCCCCAGCATTTT

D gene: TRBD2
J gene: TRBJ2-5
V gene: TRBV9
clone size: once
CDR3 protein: CASSAGGQLAGHRGETQYF
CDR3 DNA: TGTGCCAGCAGCGCCGGGGGGCAACTAGCGGGGCACCGGGGAGAGACCCAGTACTTC

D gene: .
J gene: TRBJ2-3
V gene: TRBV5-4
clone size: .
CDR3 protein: CASSDSAGYTQYF
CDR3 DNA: TGTGCCAGCAGCGACAGTGCTGGATATACGCAGTATTTT

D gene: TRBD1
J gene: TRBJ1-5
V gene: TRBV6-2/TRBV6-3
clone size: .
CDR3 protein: CASSYLKGTDNQPQHF
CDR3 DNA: TGTGCCAGCAGTTACTTGAAAGGGACAGACAATCAGCCCCAGCATTTT

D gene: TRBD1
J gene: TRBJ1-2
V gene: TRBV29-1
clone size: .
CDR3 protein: CSSWGNTGGANYGYTF
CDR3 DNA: TGCAGCTCTTGGGGCAATACAGGGGGCGCTAACTATGGCTACACCTTC

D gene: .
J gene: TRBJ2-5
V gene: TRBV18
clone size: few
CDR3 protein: CASSPQGAEETQYF
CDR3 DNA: TGTGCCAGCTCACCTCAAGGGGCGGAAGAGACCCAGTACTTC

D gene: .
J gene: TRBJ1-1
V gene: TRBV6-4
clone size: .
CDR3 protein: CASSEVEGTEAFF
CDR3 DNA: TGTGCCAGCAGTGAGGTCGAGGGCACTGAAGCTTTCTTT

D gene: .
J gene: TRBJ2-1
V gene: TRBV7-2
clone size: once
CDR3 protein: CASSSPMVNNEQFF
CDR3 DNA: TGTGCCAGCAGCTCTCCTATGGTAAACAATGAGCAGTTCTTC

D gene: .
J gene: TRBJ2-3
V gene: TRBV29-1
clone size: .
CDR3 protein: CSVDGRYTNTQYF
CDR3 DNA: TGCAGCGTTGACGGTAGATACACTAATACGCAGTATTTT

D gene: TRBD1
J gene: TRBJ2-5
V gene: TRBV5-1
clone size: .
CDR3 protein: CASSPGQQETQYF
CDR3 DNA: TGCGCCAGCAGCCCGGGACAGCAAGAGACCCAGTACTTC

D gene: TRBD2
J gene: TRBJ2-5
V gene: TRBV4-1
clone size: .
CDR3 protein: CASSLSKGTSGGRGETQYF
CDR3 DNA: TGCGCCAGCAGCCTCAGCAAAGGGACTAGCGGGGGGAGAGGAGAGACCCAGTACTTC

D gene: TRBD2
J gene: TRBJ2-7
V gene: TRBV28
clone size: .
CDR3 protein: CASSLEGETIAGRPGEQYF
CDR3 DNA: TGTGCCAGCAGTTTGGAAGGTGAGACAATAGCGGGGCGACCTGGCGAGCAGTACTTC

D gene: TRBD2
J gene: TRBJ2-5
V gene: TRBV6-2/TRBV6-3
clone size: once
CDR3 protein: CASSSSGGRVTQYF
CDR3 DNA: TGTGCCAGCAGCTCTAGCGGGGGCCGAGTGACCCAGTACTTC

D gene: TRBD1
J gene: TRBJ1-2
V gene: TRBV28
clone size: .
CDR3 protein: CASSFALQGARGYTF
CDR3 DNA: TGTGCCAGCAGTTTCGCTCTACAGGGGGCGAGGGGCTACACCTTC

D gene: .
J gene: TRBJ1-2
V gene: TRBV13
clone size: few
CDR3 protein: CASPRPGQRNYGYTF
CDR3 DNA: TGTGCCAGCCCTCGTCCAGGACAGAGGAACTATGGCTACACCTTC